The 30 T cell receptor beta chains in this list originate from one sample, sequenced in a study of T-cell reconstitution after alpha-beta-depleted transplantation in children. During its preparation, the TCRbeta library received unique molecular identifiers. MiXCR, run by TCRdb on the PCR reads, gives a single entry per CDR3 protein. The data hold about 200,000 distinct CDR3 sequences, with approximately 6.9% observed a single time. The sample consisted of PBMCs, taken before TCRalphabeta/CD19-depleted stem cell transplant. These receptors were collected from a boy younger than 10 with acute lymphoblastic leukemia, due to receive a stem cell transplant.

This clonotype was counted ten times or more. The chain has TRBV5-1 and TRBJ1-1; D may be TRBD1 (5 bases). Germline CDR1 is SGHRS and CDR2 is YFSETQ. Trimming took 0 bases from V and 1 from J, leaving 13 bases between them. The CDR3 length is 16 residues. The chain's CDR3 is CASSLGTLGANTEAFF. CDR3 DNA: TGCGCCAGCAGCTTGGGGACTCTTGGGGCGAACACTGAAGCTTTCTTT.

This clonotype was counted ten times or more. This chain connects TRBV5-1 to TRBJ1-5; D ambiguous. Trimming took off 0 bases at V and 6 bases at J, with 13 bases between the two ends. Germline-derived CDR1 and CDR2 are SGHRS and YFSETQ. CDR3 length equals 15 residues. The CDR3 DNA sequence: TGCGCCAGCAGCTTGGATGGCCGGGCCGGTCAGCCCCAGCATTTT. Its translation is CASSLDGRAGQPQHF.

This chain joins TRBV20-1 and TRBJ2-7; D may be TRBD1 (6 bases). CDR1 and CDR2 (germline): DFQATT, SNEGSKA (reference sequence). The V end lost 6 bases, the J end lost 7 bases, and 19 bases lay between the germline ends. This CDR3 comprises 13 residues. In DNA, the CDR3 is TGCAGTGCACCGGACAGTCGACTCGGGGAGCAGTACTTC. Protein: CSAPDSRLGEQYF.

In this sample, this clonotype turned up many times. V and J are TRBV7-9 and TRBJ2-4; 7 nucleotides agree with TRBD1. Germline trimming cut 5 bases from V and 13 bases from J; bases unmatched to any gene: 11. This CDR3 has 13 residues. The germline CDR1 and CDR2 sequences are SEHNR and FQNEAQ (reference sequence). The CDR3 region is CASSGAGTAEQYF. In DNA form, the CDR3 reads TGTGCCAGCAGCGGAGCCGGGACAGCGGAACAGTACTTC.

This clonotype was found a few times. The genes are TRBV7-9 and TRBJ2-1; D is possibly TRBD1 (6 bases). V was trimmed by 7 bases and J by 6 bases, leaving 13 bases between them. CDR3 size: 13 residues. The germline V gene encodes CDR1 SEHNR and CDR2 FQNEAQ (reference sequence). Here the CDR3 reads CASIGGQANEQFF. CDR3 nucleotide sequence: TGTGCCAGCATTGGGGGCCAGGCCAATGAGCAGTTCTTC.

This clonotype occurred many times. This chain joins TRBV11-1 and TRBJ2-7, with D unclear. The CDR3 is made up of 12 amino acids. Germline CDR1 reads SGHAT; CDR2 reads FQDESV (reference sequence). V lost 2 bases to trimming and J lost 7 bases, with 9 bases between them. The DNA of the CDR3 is TGTGCCAGCAGCTTAAATACCGGAGAGCAGTACTTC. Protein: CASSLNTGEQYF. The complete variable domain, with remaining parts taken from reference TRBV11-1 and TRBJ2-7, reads EAEVAQSPRYKITEKSQAVAFWCDPISGHATLYWYRQILGQGPELLVQFQDESVVDDSQLPKDRFSAERLKGVDSTLKIQPAELGDSAMYLCASSLNTGEQYFGPGTRLTVT.

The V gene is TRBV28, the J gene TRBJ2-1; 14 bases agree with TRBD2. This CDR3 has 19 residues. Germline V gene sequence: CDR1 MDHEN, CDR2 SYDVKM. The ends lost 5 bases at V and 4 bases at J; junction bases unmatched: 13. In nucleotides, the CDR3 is TGTGCCAGCAGTCCCTTATCCGGGACTAGCGGGAGAGCTTACAATGAGCAGTTCTTC. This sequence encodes CASSPLSGTSGRAYNEQFF.

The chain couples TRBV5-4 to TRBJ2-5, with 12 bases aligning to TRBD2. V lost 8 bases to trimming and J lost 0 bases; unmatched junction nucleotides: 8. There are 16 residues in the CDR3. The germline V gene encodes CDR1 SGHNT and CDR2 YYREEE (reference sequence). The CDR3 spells CARSPTSGGYQETQYF. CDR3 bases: TGTGCCAGGAGCCCCACTAGCGGGGGGTACCAAGAGACCCAGTACTTC.

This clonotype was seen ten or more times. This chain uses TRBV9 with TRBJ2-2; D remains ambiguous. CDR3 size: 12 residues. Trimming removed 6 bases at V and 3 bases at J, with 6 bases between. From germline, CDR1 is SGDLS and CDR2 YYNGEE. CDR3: CASNLHTGELFF. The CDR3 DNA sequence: TGTGCCAGCAATCTCCACACCGGGGAGCTGTTTTTT.

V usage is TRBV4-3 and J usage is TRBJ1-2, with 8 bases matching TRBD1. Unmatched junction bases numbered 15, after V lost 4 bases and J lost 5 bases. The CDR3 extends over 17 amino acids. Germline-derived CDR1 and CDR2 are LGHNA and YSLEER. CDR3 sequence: CASSPRAGQEFFYGYTF. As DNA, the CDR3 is TGCGCCAGCAGCCCGAGGGCGGGACAGGAGTTTTTTTATGGCTACACCTTC.

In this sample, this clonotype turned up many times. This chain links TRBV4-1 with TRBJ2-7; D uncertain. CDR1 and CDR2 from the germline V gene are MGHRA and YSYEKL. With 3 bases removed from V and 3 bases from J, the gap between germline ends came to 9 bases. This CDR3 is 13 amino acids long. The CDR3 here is CASSHRMGYEQYF. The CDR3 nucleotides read TGCGCCAGCAGCCACAGGATGGGCTACGAGCAGTACTTC.

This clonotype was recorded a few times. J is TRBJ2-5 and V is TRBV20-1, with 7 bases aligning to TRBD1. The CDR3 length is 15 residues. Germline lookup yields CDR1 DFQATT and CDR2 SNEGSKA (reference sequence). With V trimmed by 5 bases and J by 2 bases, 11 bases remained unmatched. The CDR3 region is CSAYRGGAGQETQYF. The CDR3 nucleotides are TGCAGTGCTTACAGAGGGGGCGCAGGTCAAGAGACCCAGTACTTC.

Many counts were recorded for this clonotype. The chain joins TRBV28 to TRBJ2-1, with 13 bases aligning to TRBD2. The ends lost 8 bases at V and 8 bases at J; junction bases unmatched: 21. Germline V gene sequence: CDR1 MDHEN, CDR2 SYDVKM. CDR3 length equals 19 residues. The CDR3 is CASLPYTGLAGAPRDEQFF. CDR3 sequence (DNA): TGTGCCAGCTTACCGTATACCGGACTAGCGGGAGCCCCCAGGGATGAGCAGTTCTTC.

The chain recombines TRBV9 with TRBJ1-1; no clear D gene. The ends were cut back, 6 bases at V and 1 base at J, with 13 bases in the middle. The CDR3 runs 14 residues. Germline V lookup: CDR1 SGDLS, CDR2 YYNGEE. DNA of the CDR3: TGTGCCAGCACCGCTAGTATGAAGAACACTGAAGCTTTCTTT. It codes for CASTASMKNTEAFF.

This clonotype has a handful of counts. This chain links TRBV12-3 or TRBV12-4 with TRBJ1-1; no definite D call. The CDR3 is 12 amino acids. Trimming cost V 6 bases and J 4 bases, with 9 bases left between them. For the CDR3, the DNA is TGTGCCAGCAGGGTGGGTACCACTGAAGCTTTCTTT. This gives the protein CASRVGTTEAFF.

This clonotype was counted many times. The CDR3 DNA is TGTGCCAGCAGTTTATTAGCGGGAGGGCGGGAGACCCAGTACTTC. Translated: CASSLLAGGRETQYF. The chain couples TRBV12-3 or TRBV12-4 to TRBJ2-5, with 11 nucleotides matching TRBD2. J was trimmed by 5 bases and V by 2 bases; bases with no gene match: 4. The CDR3 has 15 residues.

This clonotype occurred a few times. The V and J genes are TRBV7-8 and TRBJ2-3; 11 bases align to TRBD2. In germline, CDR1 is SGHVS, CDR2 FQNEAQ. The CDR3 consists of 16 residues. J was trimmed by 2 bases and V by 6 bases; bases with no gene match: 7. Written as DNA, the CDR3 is TGTGCCAGCAGTATTCTAGCGGGAGGTTCCACAGATACGCAGTATTTT. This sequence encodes CASSILAGGSTDTQYF.

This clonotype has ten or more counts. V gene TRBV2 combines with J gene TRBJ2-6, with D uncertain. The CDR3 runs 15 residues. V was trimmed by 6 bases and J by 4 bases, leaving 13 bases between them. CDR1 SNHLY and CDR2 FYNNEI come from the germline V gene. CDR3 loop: CASSLGVMGANVLTF. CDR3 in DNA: TGTGCCAGCAGCCTGGGTGTTATGGGGGCCAACGTCCTGACTTTC.

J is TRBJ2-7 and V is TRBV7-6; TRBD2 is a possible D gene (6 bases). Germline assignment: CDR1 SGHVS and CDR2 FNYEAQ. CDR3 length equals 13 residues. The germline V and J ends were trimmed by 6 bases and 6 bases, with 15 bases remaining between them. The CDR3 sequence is CASSRRGGSEQYF. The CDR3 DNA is TGTGCCAGCAGTCGAAGGGGAGGCTCCGAGCAGTACTTC.

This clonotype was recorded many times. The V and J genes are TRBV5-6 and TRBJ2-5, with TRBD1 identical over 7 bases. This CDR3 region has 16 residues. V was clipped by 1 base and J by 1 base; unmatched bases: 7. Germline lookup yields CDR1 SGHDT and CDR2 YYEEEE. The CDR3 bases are TGTGCCAGCAGCTTGTACTTAGGACAGGCCCAAGAGACCCAGTACTTC. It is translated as CASSLYLGQAQETQYF.

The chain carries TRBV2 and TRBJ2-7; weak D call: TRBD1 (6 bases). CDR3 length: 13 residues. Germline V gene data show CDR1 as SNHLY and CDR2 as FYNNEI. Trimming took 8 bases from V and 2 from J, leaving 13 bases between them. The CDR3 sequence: CASGKDSPYEQYF. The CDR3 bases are TGTGCCAGCGGGAAGGACAGTCCCTACGAGCAGTACTTC. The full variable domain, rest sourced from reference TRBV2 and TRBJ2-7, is EPEVTQTPSHQVTQMGQEVILRCVPISNHLYFYWYRQILGQKVEFLVSFYNNEISEKSEIFDDQFSVERPDGSNFTLKIRSTKLEDSAMYFCASGKDSPYEQYFGPGTRLTVT.

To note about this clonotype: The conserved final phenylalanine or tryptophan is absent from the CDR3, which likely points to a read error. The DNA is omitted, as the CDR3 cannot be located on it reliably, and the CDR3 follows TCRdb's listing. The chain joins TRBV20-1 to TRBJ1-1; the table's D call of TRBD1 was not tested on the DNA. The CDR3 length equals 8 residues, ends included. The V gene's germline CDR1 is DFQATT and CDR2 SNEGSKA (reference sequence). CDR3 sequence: CSAVTGDY.

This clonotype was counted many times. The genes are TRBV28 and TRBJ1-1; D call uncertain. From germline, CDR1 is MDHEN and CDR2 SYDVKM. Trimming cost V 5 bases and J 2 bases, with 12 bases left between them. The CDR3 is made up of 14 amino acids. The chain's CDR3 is CASSPPPGNTEAFF. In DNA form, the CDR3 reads TGTGCCAGCAGTCCCCCTCCGGGTAACACTGAAGCTTTCTTT.

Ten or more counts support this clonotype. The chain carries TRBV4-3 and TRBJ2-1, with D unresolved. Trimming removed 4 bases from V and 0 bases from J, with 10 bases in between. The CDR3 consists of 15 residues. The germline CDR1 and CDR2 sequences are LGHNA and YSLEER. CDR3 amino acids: CASSPDMSSYNEQFF. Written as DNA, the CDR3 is TGCGCCAGCAGCCCTGACATGAGCTCCTACAATGAGCAGTTCTTC.

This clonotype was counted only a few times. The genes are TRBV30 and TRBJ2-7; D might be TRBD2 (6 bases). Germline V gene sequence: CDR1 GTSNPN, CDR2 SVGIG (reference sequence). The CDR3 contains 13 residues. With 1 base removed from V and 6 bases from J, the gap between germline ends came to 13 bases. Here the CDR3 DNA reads TGTGCCTGGAGTGCCCGACCCGGGGGCGAGCAGTACTTC. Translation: CAWSARPGGEQYF.

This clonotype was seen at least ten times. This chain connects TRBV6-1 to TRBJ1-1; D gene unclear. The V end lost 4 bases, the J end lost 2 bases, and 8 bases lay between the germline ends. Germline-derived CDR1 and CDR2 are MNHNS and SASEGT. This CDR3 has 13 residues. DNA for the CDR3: TGTGCCAGCAGTGGTGACTTCAACACTGAAGCTTTCTTT. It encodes CASSGDFNTEAFF.

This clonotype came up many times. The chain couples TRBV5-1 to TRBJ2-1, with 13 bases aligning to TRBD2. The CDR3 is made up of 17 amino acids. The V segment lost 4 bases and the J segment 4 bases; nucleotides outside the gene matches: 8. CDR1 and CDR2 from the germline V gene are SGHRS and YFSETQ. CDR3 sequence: CASSPTSGRAVYNEQFF. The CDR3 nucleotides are TGCGCCAGCAGCCCCACTAGCGGGAGGGCCGTTTACAATGAGCAGTTCTTC.

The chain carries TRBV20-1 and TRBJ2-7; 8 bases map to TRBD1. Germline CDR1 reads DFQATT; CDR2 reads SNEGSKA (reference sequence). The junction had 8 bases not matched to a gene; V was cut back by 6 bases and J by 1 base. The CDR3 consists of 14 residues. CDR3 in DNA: TGCAGTGCCCGGCGGACAGGGACTTCCTACGAGCAGTACTTC. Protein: CSARRTGTSYEQYF.

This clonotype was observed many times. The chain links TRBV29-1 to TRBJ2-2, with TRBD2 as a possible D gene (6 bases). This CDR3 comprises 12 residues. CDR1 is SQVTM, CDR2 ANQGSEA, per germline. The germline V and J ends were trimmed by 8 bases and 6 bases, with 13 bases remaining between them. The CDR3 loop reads CSIGGRSGELFF. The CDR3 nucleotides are TGCAGCATTGGGGGGAGGTCCGGGGAGCTGTTTTTT.

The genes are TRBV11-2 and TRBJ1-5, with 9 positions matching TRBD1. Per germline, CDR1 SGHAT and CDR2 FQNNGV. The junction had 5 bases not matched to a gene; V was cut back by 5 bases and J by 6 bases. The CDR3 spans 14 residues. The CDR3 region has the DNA TGTGCCAGCAGCGACGACAGGGGGTCTCAGCCCCAGCATTTT. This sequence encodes CASSDDRGSQPQHF.